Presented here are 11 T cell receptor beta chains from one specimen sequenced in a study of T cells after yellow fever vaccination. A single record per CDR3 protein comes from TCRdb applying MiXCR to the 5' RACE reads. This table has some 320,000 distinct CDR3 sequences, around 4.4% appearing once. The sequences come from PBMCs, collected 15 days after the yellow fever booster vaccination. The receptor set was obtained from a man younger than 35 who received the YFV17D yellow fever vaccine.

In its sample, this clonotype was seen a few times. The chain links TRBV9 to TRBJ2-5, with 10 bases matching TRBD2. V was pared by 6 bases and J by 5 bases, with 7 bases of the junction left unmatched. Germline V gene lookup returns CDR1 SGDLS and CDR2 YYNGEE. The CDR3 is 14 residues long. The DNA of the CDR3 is TGTGCCAGCAACATAGCGGGGGGATGGGAGACCCAGTACTTC. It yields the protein CASNIAGGWETQYF.

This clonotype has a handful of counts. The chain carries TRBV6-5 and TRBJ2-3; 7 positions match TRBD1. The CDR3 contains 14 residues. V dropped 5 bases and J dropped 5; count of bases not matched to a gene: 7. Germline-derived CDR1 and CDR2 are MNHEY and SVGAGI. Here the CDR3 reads CASSRTGTGDTQYF. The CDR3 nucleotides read TGTGCCAGCAGTCGGACAGGAACGGGAGATACGCAGTATTTT.

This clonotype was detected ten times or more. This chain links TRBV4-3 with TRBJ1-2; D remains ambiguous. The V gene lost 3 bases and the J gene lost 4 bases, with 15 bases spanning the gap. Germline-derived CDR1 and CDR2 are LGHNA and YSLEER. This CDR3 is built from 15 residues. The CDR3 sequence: CASSQSGLSPYGYTF. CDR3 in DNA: TGCGCCAGCAGCCAGAGTGGGCTCTCCCCCTATGGCTACACCTTC.

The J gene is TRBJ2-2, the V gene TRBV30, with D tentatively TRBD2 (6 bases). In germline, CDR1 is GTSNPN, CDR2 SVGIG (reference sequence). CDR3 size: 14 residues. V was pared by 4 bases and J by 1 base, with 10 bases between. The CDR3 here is CAWMAGKNTGELFF. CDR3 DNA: TGTGCCTGGATGGCGGGGAAGAACACCGGGGAGCTGTTTTTT. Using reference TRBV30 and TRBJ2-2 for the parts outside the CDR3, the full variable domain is SQTIHQWPATLVQPVGSPLSLECTVEGTSNPNLYWYRQAAGRGLQLLFYSVGIGQISSEVPQNLSASRPQDRQFILSSKKLLLSDSGFYLCAWMAGKNTGELFFGEGSRLTVL.

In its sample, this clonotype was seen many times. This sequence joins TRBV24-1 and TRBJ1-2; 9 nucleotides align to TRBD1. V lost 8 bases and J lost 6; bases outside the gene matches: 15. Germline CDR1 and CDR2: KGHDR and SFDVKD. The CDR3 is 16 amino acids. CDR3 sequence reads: CATTGGPGQGEDGYTF. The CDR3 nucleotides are TGTGCCACCACCGGGGGACCGGGACAGGGAGAGGATGGCTACACCTTC.

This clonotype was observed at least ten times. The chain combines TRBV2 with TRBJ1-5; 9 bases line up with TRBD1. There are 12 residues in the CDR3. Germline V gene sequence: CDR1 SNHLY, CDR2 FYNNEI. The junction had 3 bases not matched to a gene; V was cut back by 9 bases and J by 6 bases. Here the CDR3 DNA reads TGTGCCAGTAGACAGGGGGGTCAGCCCCAGCATTTT. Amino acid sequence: CASRQGGQPQHF. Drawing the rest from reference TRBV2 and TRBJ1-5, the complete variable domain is EPEVTQTPSHQVTQMGQEVILRCVPISNHLYFYWYRQILGQKVEFLVSFYNNEISEKSEIFDDQFSVERPDGSNFTLKIRSTKLEDSAMYFCASRQGGQPQHFGDGTRLSIL.

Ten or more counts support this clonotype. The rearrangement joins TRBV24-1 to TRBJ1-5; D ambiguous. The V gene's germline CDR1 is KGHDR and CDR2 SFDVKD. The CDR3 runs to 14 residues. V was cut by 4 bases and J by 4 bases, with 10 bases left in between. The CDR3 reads CATSEGRENQPQHF. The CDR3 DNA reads TGTGCCACCAGTGAAGGACGGGAGAATCAGCCCCAGCATTTT.

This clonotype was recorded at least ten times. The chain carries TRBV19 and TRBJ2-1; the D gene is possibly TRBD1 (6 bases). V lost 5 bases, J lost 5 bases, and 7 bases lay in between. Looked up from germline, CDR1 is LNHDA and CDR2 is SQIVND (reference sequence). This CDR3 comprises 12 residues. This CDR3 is CASSQGHNEQFF. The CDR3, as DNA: TGTGCCAGTAGTCAGGGGCACAATGAGCAGTTCTTC.

Here the CDR3 DNA reads TGTGCCAGCAGCTCAAAAAAGGTCCCCCTAGCGAACGAGCAGTACGTC. As protein: CASSSKKVPLANEQYV. The V and J genes are TRBV7-4 and TRBJ2-7, with D possibly TRBD2 on 6 matching bases. The CDR3 has 16 residues. CDR1 and CDR2 (germline): SGHVT, SQSDAQ. Deletions cut 4 bases from V and 5 bases from J, with 21 bases between.

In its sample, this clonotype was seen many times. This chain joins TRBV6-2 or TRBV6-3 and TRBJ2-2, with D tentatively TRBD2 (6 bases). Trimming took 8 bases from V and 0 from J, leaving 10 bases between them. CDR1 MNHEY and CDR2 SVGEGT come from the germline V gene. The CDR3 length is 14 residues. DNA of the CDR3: TGTGCCAGCCGCGGGGCCTCGAACACCGGGGAGCTGTTTTTT. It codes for CASRGASNTGELFF.

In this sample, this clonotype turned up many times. Here the CDR3 reads CASSLAQGANTEAFF. As DNA, the CDR3 is TGCGCCAGCAGCTTGGCCCAGGGGGCGAACACTGAAGCTTTCTTT. The rearrangement uses TRBV5-1 and TRBJ1-1; 8 nucleotides match TRBD1. The CDR3 loop spans 15 amino acids. Trimming removed 0 bases from V and 1 base from J; junction bases left unmatched: 2. Per the germline V gene, CDR1 is SGHRS and CDR2 is YFSETQ.